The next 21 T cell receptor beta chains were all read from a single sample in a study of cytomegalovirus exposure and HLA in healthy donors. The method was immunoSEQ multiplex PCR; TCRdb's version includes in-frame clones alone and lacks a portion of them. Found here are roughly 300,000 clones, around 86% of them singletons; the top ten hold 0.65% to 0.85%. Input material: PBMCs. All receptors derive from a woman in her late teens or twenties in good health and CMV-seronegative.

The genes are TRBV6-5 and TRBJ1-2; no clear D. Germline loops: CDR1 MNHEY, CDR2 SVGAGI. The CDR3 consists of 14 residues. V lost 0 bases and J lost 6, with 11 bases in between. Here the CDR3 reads CASSYSTGRDGYTF. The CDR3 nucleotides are TGTGCCAGCAGTTACTCGACTGGGAGGGATGGCTACACCTTC.

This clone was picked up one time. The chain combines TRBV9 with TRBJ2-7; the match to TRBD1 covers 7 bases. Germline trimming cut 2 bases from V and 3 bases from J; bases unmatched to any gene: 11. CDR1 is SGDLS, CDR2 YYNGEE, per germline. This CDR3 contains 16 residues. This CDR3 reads CASSVTPGTDSYEQYF. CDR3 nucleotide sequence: TGTGCCAGCAGCGTGACTCCCGGGACAGACAGCTACGAGCAGTACTTC.

CDR3 residues: CASSLVAGTDNTEAFF. The CDR3 DNA is TGTGCCAGCAGCTTAGTAGCGGGGACAGACAACACTGAAGCTTTCTTT. The gene calls are TRBV7-9 and TRBJ1-1, with TRBD1 matching over 7 bases. The trim removed 1 base at V and 2 bases at J, leaving 7 bases unmatched. Germline V lookup: CDR1 SEHNR, CDR2 FQNEAQ (reference sequence). CDR3 length: 16 residues.

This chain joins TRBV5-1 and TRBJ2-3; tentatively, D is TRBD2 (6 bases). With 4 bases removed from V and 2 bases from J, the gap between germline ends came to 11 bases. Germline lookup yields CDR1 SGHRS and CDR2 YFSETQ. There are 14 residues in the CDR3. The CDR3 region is CASSAGRNTDTQYF. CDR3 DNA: TGCGCCAGCAGCGCGGGAAGAAACACAGATACGCAGTATTTT.

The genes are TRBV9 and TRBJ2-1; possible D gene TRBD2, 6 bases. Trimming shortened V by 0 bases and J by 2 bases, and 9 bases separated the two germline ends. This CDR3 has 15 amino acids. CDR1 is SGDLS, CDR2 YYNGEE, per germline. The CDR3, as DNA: TGTGCCAGCAGCGTAGGGCGGGAAACCTACAATGAGCAGTTCTTC. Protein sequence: CASSVGRETYNEQFF.

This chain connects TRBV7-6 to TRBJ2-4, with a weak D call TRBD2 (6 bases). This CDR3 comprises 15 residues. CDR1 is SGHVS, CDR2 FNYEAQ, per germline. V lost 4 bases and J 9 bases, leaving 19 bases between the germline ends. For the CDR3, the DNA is TGTGCCAGCAGCTCACAGACGGGAGAAGAGGGCATTCAGTACTTC. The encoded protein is CASSSQTGEEGIQYF.

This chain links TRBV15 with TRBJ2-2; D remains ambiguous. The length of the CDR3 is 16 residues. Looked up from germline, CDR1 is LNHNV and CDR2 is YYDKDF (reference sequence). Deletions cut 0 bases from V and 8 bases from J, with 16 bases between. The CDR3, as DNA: TGTGCCACCAGCAGAGATCTTGGGCTGAACCGTGGGGAGCTGTTTTTT. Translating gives CATSRDLGLNRGELFF.

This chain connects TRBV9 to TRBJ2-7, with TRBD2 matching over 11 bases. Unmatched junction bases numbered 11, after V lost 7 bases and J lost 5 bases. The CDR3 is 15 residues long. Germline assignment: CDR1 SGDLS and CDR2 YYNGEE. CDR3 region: CASSLAGGVGDEQYF. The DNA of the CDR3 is TGTGCCAGCTCCCTAGCGGGAGGAGTTGGTGACGAGCAGTACTTC. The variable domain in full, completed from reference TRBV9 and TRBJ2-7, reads DSGVTQTPKHLITATGQRVTLRCSPRSGDLSVYWYQQSLDQGLQFLIQYYNGEERAKGNILERFSAQQFPDLHSELNLSSLELGDSALYFCASSLAGGVGDEQYFGPGTRLTVT.

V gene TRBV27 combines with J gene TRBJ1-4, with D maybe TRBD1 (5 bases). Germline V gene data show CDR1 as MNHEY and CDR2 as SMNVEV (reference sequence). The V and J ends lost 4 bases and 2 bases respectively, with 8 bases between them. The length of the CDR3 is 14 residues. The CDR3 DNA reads TGTGCCAGCAGTTCCGGGGGTACTAATGAAAAACTGTTTTTT. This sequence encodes CASSSGGTNEKLFF.

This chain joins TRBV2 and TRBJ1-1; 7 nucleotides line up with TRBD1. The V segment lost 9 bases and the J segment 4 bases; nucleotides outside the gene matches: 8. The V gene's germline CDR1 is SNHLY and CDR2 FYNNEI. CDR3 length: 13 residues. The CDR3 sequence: CASIQGIGTEAFF. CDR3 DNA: TGTGCCAGTATACAGGGGATAGGCACTGAAGCTTTCTTT.

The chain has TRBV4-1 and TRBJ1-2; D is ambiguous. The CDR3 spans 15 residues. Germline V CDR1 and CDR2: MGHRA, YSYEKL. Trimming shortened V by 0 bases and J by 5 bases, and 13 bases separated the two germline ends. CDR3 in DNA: TGCGCCAGCAGCCAAGATCCGGTCTCCCCGTATGGCTACACCTTC. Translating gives CASSQDPVSPYGYTF.

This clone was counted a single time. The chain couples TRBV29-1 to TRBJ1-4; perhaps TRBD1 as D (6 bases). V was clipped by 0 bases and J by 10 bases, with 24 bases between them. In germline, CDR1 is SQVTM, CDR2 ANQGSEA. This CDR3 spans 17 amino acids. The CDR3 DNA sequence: TGCAGCGTTGAAGAATTTCTCGTCGGGAAGGGGGTAGGAAAACTGTTTTTT. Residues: CSVEEFLVGKGVGKLFF.

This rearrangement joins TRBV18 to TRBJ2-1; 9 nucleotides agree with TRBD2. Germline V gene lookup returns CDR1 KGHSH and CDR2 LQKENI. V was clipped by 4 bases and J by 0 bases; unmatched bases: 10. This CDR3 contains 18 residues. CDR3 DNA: TGTGCCAGCTCACAAATGCAGTCTAGCGGGAACTCCTACAATGAGCAGTTCTTC. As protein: CASSQMQSSGNSYNEQFF.

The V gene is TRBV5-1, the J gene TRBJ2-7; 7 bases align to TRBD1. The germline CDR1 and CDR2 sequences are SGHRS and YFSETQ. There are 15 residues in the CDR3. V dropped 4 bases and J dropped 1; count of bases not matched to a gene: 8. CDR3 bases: TGCGCCAGCAGCAAAGGGGGCGTCGTGTCCTACGAGCAGTACTTC. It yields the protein CASSKGGVVSYEQYF.

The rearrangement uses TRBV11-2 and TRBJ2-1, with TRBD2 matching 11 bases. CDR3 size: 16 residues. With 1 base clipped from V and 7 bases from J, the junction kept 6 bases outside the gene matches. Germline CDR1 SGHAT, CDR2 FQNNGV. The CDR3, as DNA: TGTGCCAGCAGCTTAGGTACTAGCGGGAGTCAGAATGAGCAGTTCTTC. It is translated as CASSLGTSGSQNEQFF.

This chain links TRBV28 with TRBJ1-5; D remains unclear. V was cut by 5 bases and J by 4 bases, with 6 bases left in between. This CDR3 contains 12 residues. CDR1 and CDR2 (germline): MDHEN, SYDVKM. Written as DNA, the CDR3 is TGTGCCAGCAGTGTCCCTAATCAGCCCCAGCATTTT. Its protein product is CASSVPNQPQHF.

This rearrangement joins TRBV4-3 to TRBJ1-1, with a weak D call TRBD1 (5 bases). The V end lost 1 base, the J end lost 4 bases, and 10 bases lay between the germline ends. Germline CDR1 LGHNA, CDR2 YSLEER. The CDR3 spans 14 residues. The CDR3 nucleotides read TGCGCCAGCAGCCAAGCTAGGGGACTCACTGAAGCTTTCTTT. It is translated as CASSQARGLTEAFF.

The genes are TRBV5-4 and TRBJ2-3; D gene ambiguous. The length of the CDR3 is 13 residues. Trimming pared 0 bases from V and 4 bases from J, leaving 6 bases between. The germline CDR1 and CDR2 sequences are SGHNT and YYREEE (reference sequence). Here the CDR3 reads CASSLAPADTQYF. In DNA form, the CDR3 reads TGTGCCAGCAGCTTGGCCCCGGCAGATACGCAGTATTTT. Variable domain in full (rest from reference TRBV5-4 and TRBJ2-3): ETGVTQSPTHLIKTRGQQVTLRCSSQSGHNTVSWYQQALGQGPQFIFQYYREEENGRGNFPPRFSGLQFPNYSSELNVNALELDDSALYLCASSLAPADTQYFGPGTRLTVL.

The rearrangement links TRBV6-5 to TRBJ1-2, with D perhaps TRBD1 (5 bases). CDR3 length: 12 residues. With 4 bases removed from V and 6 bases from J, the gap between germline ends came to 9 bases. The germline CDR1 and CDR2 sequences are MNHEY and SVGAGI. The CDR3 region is CASSLGAHGYTF. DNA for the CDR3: TGTGCCAGCAGTTTAGGGGCGCATGGCTACACCTTC.

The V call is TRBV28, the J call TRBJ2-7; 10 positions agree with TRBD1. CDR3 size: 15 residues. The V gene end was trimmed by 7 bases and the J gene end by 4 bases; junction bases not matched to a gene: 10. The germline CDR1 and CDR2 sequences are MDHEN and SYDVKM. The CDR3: CASTPDRGGGYEQYF. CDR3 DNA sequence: TGTGCCAGCACCCCGGACAGGGGGGGAGGATACGAGCAGTACTTC.

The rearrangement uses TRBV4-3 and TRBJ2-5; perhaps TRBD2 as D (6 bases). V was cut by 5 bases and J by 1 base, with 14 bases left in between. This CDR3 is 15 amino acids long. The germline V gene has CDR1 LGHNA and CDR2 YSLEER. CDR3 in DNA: TGCGCCAGCAGCTCCGGTAGCGGCCTCCAAGAGACCCAGTACTTC. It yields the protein CASSSGSGLQETQYF.